The rows below give T cell receptor beta chains drawn from one sample of a study of cytomegalovirus exposure and HLA in healthy donors. Repertoires were generated with immunoSEQ multiplex PCR, while TCRdb's copy carries only in-frame clones and drops some. The sample comprises approximately 210,000 clones, roughly four fifths of which are singletons, and 10% rests with the top ten. The sequencing sample was made of PBMCs. These receptors all stem from a woman between 50 and 59 years old in good health and CMV-seropositive. CDR3s include the opening cysteine and the closing phenylalanine or tryptophan. D genes are given only for firm matches. The listing skips clone size in some rows; elsewhere it reads once, few, many or a size class.

CDR3 DNA	CDR3 protein	V gene	CDR3 length	clone size	D gene	J gene
TGTGCCAGCAGAACGGGACAGTTGAACACCGGGGAGCTGTTTTTT	CASRTGQLNTGELFF	TRBV6-5	15	many	TRBD1	TRBJ2-2
TGTGCCAGCAGCTTAGTTATCACTCCCGAGCAGTACTTC	CASSLVITPEQYF	TRBV7-9	13	-	-	TRBJ2-7
TGTGCCAGCAGCTTCACGAACACCGGGGAGCTGTTTTTT	CASSFTNTGELFF	TRBV11-2	13	many	-	TRBJ2-2
TGTGCCAGCAGCCGGACTAGCGGGGGCCGCACAGATACGCAGTATTTT	CASSRTSGGRTDTQYF	TRBV7-9	16	-	TRBD2	TRBJ2-3
TGTGCCAGCAGCCCTCAGGTTAACTATGGCTACACCTTC	CASSPQVNYGYTF	TRBV7-6	13	-	-	TRBJ1-2
TGCGCCAGCAGCCTCCTCGGGACTAACGGGAACAATGAGCAGTTCTTC	CASSLLGTNGNNEQFF	TRBV4-1	16	-	TRBD2	TRBJ2-1
TGTGCCAGCAGCTTAGTGGCTAGCGGGGGGAGTGAGCAGTACTTC	CASSLVASGGSEQYF	TRBV11-2	15	-	TRBD2	TRBJ2-5
TGTGCCAGCACCCCCTACCCCCCAGGGAGGGTAGGAAATCAGCCCCAGCATTTT	CASTPYPPGRVGNQPQHF	TRBV27	18	-	-	TRBJ1-5
TGTGCCAGCACGGCGGAGCCGAACACTGAAGCTTTCTTT	CASTAEPNTEAFF	TRBV27	13	-	-	TRBJ1-1
TGCGCCAGCAGCCAAGATCCAGGACAGGGTATAGCGGGGGGCACAGATACGCAGTATTTT	CASSQDPGQGIAGGTDTQYF	TRBV4-1	20	-	-	TRBJ2-3
TGTGCCAGCAGCAGTCCAGGGGGGATCGGGCAGTTCTTC	CASSSPGGIGQFF	TRBV7-9	13	-	-	TRBJ2-1
TGTGCCAGCAGCGAGGGACAGGGGTCGATCTACGAGCAGTACTTC	CASSEGQGSIYEQYF	TRBV9	15	-	TRBD1	TRBJ2-7
TGCGCCAGCAGAATCGGGAGGCCTCCCTACGAGCAGTACTTC	CASRIGRPPYEQYF	TRBV10-2	14	-	TRBD2	TRBJ2-7
TGCGCCAGCAGCCTAACAGGGGGCAACACAGATACGCAGTATTTT	CASSLTGGNTDTQYF	TRBV5-1	15	-	TRBD1	TRBJ2-3
TGTGCCAGCAGCTTGGGCGGGGGGTCCCCTAGCACAGATACGCAGTATTTT	CASSLGGGSPSTDTQYF	TRBV7-2	17	once	TRBD2	TRBJ2-3
TGCGCCAGCCGGGGACAGGGTCCGAACGAGCAGTACTTC	CASRGQGPNEQYF	TRBV5-1	13	-	TRBD1	TRBJ2-7
TGTGCCAGTAGTATAGGGGGGACAGCCGGGGAGCTGTTTTTT	CASSIGGTAGELFF	TRBV19	14	-	TRBD1	TRBJ2-2
TGTGCCTGGAGTGTTTGGCTAGCGGGGGGTACCCCAGATACGCAGTATTTT	CAWSVWLAGGTPDTQYF	TRBV30	17	-	TRBD2	TRBJ2-3
TGTGCCAGCAGTTGGGGGGGGGTGAATGAAAAACTGTTTTTT	CASSWGGVNEKLFF	TRBV6-5	14	-	-	TRBJ1-4
TGTGCCAGCAGCCCCAGGGACAGGGGCTACAATGAGCAGTTCTTC	CASSPRDRGYNEQFF	TRBV7-2	15	-	TRBD1	TRBJ2-1
TGTGCCAGCAGTGAAGTTAGGGGGGGCGAGCAGTACTTC	CASSEVRGGEQYF	TRBV2	13	-	-	TRBJ2-7
TGTGCCAGCAGTTACTCGTCAGGGGAAGTCTACGAGCAGTACTTC	CASSYSSGEVYEQYF	TRBV6-5	15	-	-	TRBJ2-7